This entry concerns a single T cell receptor (beta chain). This entry comes from a study of control samples from healthy donors and cancer patients. Sequenced by immunoSEQ multiplex PCR; TCRdb stores in-frame clones only, minus some. The sample holds over 65,000 clones, 94% seen once. The material sequenced was blood. The receptor comes from a woman between 40 and 50 years old in good health.

The CDR3 region is CASSPDRANEKLFF. DNA of the CDR3: TGTGCCAGCAGTCCGGACAGGGCTAATGAAAAACTGTTTTTT. This sequence joins TRBV3-1 (or the pseudogene TRBV3-2) and TRBJ1-4; TRBD1 aligns across 8 bases. The CDR3 is made up of 14 amino acids. The V gene's germline CDR1 is LGHDT and CDR2 YNNKEL (reference sequence). Trimming removed 6 bases from V and 3 bases from J; junction bases left unmatched: 3.